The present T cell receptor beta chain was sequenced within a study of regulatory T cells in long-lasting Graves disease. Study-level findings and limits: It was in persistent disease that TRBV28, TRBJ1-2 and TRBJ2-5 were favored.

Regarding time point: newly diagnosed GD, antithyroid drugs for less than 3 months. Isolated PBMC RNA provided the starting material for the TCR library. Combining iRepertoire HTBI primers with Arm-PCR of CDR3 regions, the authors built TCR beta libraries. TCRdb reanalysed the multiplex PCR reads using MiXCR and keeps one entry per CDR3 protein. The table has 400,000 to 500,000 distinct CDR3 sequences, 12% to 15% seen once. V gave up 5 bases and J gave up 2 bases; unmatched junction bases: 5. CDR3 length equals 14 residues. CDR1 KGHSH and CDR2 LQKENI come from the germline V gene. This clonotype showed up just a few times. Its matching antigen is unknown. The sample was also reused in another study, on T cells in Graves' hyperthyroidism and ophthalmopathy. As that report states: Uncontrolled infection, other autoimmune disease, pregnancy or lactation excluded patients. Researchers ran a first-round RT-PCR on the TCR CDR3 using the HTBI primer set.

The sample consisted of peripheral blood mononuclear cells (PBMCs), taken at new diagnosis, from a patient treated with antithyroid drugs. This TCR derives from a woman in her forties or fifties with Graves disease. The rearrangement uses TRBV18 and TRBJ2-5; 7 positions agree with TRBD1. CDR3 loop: CASSRGTVQETQYF. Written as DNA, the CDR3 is TGTGCCAGCTCAAGGGGGACAGTTCAAGAGACCCAGTACTTC. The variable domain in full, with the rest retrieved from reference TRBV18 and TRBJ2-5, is NAGVMQNPRHLVRRRGQEARLRCSPMKGHSHVYWYRQLPEEGLKFMVYLQKENIIDESGMPKERFSAEFPKEGPSILRIQQVVRGDSAAYFCASSRGTVQETQYFGPGTRLLVL.